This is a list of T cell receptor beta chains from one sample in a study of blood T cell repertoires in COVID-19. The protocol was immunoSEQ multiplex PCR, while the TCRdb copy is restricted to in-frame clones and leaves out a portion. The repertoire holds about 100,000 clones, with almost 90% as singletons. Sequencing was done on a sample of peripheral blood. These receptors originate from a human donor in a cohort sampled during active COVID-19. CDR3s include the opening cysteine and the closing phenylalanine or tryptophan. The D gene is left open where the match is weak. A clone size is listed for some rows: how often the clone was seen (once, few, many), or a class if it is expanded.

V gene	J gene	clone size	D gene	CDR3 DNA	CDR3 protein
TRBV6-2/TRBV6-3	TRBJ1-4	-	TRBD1	TGTGCCAGCAGTTCCGGGACAGGGCTTGAAAAACTGTTTTTT	CASSSGTGLEKLFF
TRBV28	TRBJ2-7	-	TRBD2	TGTGCCAGCAGTTTGGGGACTAGCGGGCGATTTCCCTACGAGCAGTACTTC	CASSLGTSGRFPYEQYF
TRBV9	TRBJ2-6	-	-	TGTGCCAGCAGCGTAGCCGGCTCTGGGGCCAACGTCCTGACTTTC	CASSVAGSGANVLTF
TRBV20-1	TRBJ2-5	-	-	TGCAGTGCCCGGGATTTGGAGACCCAGTACTTC	CSARDLETQYF
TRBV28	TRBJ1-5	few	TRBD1	TGTGCCAGCAGTTCCGGGACAGCCAGCAATCAGCCCCAGCATTTT	CASSSGTASNQPQHF
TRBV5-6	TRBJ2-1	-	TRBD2	TGTGCCAGCAGCTTATACGCGGGAGCTCGGAATGAGCAGTTCTTC	CASSLYAGARNEQFF
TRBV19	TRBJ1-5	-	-	TGTGCCAGTAGTTCTCAGGGATATAGCAATCAGCCCCAGCATTTT	CASSSQGYSNQPQHF
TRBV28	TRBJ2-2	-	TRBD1	TGTGCCAGCAGTTCCGGGACAGCAAGTTTAAACGGGGAGCTGTTTTTT	CASSSGTASLNGELFF
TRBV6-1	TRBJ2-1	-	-	TGTGCCAGCAGTGAAGACCCGCGCCCTAGGGAGCAGTTCTTC	CASSEDPRPREQFF
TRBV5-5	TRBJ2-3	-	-	TGTGCCAGCAGCCCGAGAGGTCGCACAGATACGCAGTATTTT	CASSPRGRTDTQYF
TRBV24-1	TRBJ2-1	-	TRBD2	TGTGCCACCAGTGATCCCCAGTCGCGAGCGGGAGTGTGGGATGAGCAGTTCTTC	CATSDPQSRAGVWDEQFF
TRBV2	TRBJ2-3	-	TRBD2	TGTGCCAGCAGGGGGGGACTAAGCACAGATACGCAGTATTTT	CASRGGLSTDTQYF
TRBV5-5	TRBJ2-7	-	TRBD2	TGTGCCAGCAGCTTGGCCCAGTCGGGAGGGTCCTACGAGCAGTACTTC	CASSLAQSGGSYEQYF
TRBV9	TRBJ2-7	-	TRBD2	TGTGCCAGCAGCGTAGGTCCGGGACTAGTCCACTTTGGAGAGCAGTACTTC	CASSVGPGLVHFGEQYF
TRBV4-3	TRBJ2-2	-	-	TGCGCCAGCAGCCGCGCCGTATCGAGTACCGGGGAGCTGTTTTTT	CASSRAVSSTGELFF
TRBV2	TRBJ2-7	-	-	TGTGCCAGCAGAGACAGCCGGGCCCTCGAGCAGTACTTC	CASRDSRALEQYF
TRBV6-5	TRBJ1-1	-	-	TGTGCCAGCAGTTACCACAGGTACACTGAAGCTTTCTTT	CASSYHRYTEAFF
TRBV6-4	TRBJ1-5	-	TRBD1	TGTGCCAGCAGTGACACAGGGGGCTCAGGTCAGCCCCAGCATTTT	CASSDTGGSGQPQHF
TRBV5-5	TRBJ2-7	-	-	TGTGCCAGCAGCCTTATAACAGGATCCTACGAGCAGTACTTC	CASSLITGSYEQYF
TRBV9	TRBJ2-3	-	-	TGTGCCAGCAGCTCCCGAGGAATTATCACAGATACGCAGTATTTT	CASSSRGIITDTQYF
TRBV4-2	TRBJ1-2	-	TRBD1	TGTGCCAGCAGCCAAGGACAGGGCGGTGTATATGGCTACACCTTC	CASSQGQGGVYGYTF
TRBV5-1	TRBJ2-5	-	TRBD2	TGCGCCAGCAGCTTGGATACTAGCGGGAGGGCAGAGACCCAGTACTTC	CASSLDTSGRAETQYF
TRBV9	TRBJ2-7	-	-	TGTGCCAGCAGCGCGCAAACCGGCTCCTACGAGCAGTACTTC	CASSAQTGSYEQYF
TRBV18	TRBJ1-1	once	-	TGTGCCAGCTCAAGGGGTTTCGCTGAAGCTTTCTTT	CASSRGFAEAFF
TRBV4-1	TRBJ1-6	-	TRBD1	TGCGCCAGCTCGGACAGGCTTTCCTCTAATTCACCCCTCCACTTT	CASSDRLSSNSPLHF
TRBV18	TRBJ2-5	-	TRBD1	TGTGCCAGCTCACCAGCCGGGACAGGGACAGAGACCCAGTACTTC	CASSPAGTGTETQYF
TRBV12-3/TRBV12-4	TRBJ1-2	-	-	TGTGCCAGCACTTCCCGGCAGGGGAGAGGCTACACCTTC	CASTSRQGRGYTF
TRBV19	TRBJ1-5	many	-	TGTGCCAGTACCCTCCTACAGGGCCCCAATCAGCCCCAGCATTTT	CASTLLQGPNQPQHF
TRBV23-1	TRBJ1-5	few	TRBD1	TGCGCCAGCAGTCGGGGACAGGACCCATTTTGGACCCATTCCCGTAGCAATCAGCCCCAGCATTTT	CASSRGQDPFWTHSRSNQPQHF
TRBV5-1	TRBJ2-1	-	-	TGCGCCAGCAGCTTGGTAAACACAGGGTACTACAATGAGCAGTTCTTC	CASSLVNTGYYNEQFF
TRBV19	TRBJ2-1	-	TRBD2	TGTGCCAGCGCCGGGACTAGCGGATACAATGAGCAGTTCTTC	CASAGTSGYNEQFF
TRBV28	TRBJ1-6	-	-	TGTGCCAGCAGCCTAGCGGGGGTGAGGGATTCACCCCTCCACTTT	CASSLAGVRDSPLHF
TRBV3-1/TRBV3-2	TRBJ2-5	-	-	TGTGCCAGCAGCCAAGTGCCCAGGGCTGGTCGGGAGACCCAGTACTTC	CASSQVPRAGRETQYF
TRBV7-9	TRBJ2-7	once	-	TGTGCCAGCAGCTTCACTGATTACGAGCAGTACTTC	CASSFTDYEQYF
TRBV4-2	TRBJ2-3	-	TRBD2	TGTGCCAGCAGCCAAGACGGAGCGGGAAAGGATACGCAGTATTTT	CASSQDGAGKDTQYF
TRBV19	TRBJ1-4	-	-	TGTGCCAGTTGCCCGGGGTTGGCAACTAATGAAAAACTGTTTTTT	CASCPGLATNEKLFF
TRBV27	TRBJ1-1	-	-	TGTGCCAGCAGTCTACAGGGTTGGACCACTGAAGCTTTCTTT	CASSLQGWTTEAFF
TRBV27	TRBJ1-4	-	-	TGTGCCAGCAGTGCCCTCCCAGGGATCATGGATGAAAAACTGTTTTTT	CASSALPGIMDEKLFF
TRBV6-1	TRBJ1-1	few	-	TGTGCCAGCAGTGAAGTCACAATTATGAACACTGAAGCTTTCTTT	CASSEVTIMNTEAFF
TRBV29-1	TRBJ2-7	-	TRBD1	TGCAGCGCCCTCCGACAGGGGAGCTCCTACGAGCAGTACTTC	CSALRQGSSYEQYF
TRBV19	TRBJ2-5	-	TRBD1	TGTGCCAGTAGTATGGCGGCAGGGGGCATTGGGGAGACCCAGTACTTC	CASSMAAGGIGETQYF
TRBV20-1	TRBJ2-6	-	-	TGCAGTGCAAGTGAGATGGCAGGACACTCTGGGGCCAACGTCCTGACTTTC	CSASEMAGHSGANVLTF
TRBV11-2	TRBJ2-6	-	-	TGTGCCAGCAGCGTGACTGGAGTGGGAGCTGGGGCCAACGTCCTGACTTTC	CASSVTGVGAGANVLTF
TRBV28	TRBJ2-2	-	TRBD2	TGTGCCAGCAGTCTAAGCGGACTAGACACCGAGGAGCTGTTTTTT	CASSLSGLDTEELFF
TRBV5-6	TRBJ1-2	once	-	TGTGCCAGCAGCTCTGCAGGGGCAGGTGGCTACACCTTC	CASSSAGAGGYTF
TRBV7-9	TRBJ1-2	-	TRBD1	TGTGCCAGCAGCGGGGACAGGGGCGGGGATGGCTACACCTTC	CASSGDRGGDGYTF
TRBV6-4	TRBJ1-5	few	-	TGTGCCAGCAGTCCCGACCCCCTGCGAGGACAGCCCCAGCATTTT	CASSPDPLRGQPQHF
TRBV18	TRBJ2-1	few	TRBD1	TGTGCCAGCTCAGAGGACAGGGGGGATCGGTTCTTC	CASSEDRGDRFF
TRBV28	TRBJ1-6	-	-	TGTGCCAGCACCTCTCCGGGGGGCAAACAAAGCTCCTATAATTCACCCCTCCACTTT	CASTSPGGKQSSYNSPLHF
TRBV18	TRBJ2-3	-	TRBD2	TGTGCCAGCTCACCAACGGGAGGAGTAGATACGCAGTATTTT	CASSPTGGVDTQYF
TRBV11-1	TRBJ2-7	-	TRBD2	TGTGCCAGCAGCTTAAATGCGGGGGCCTACGAGCAGTACTTC	CASSLNAGAYEQYF
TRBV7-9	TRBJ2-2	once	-	TGTGCCAGCAGCTTAGCATCCCTACGGAACACCGGGGAGCTGTTTTTT	CASSLASLRNTGELFF
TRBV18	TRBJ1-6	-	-	TGTGCCAGCTCCCCAGACCTCCAGGGAGGAAATTCACCCCTCCACTTT	CASSPDLQGGNSPLHF
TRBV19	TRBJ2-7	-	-	TGTGCCAGTAGTCCCTCACAGGGTTACGAGCAGTACTTC	CASSPSQGYEQYF
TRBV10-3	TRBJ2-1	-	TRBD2	TGTGCCATCAGTGAGGGACTAGCGGGAGTGTATAATGAGCAGTTCTTC	CAISEGLAGVYNEQFF
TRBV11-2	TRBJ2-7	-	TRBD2	TGTGCCAGCAGCCAGGGACTAGTTGGTTACGAGCAGTACTTC	CASSQGLVGYEQYF
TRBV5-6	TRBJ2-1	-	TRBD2	TGTGCCAGCAGCTTGTTCCTCGATGCGGGAGTCTCTTACAATGAGCAGTTCTTC	CASSLFLDAGVSYNEQFF